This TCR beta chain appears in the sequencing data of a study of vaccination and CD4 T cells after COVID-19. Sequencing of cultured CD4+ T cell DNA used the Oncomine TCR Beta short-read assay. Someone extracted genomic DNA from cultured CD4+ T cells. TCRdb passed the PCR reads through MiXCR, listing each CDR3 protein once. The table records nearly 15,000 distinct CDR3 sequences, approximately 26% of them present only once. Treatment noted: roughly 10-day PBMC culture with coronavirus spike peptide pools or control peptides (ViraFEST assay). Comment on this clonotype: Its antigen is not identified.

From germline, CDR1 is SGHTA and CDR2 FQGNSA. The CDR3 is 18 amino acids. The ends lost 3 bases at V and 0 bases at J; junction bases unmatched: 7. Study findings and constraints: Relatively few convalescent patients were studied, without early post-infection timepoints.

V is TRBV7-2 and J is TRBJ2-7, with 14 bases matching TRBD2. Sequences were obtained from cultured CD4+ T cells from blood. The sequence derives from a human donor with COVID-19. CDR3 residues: CASSFTGTSGGLSYEQYF. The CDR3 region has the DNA TGTGCCAGCAGCTTCACTGGGACTAGCGGGGGACTCTCCTACGAGCAGTACTTC.